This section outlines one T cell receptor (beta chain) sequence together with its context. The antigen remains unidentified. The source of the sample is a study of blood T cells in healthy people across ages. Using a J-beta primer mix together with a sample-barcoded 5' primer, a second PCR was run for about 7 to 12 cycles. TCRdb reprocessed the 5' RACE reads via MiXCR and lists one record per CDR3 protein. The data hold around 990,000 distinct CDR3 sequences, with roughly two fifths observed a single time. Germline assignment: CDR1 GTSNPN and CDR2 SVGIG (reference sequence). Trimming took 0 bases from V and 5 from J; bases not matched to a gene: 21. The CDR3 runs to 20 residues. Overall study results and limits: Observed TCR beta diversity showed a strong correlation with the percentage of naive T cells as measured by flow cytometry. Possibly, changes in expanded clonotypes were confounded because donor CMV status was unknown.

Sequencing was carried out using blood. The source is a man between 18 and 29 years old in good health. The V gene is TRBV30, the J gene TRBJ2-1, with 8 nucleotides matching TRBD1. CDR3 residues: CAWSVQFGGRTGRRNNEQFF. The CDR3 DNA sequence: TGTGCCTGGAGTGTACAATTCGGCGGGCGGACAGGGAGAAGGAACAATGAGCAGTTCTTC.